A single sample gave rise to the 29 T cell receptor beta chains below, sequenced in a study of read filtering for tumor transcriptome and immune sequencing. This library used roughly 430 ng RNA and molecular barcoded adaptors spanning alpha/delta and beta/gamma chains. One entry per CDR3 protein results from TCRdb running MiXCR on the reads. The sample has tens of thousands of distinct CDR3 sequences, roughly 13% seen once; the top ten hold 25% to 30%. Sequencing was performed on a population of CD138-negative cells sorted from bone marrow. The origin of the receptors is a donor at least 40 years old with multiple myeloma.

The DNA of the CDR3 is TGCAGTGCTAGAGCTATTACCCAGACTAGCGGGAGCCACGAGCAGTACTTC. Translating gives CSARAITQTSGSHEQYF. This sequence joins TRBV20-1 and TRBJ2-7; 12 nucleotides agree with TRBD2. This CDR3 comprises 17 residues. CDR1 and CDR2 (germline): DFQATT, SNEGSKA (reference sequence). With 1 base clipped from V and 5 bases from J, the junction kept 12 bases outside the gene matches.

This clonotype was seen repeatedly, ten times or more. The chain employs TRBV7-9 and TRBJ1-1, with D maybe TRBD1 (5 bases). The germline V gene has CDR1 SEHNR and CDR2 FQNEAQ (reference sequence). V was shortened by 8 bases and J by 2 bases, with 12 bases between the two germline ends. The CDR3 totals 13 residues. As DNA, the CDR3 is TGTGCCAGCTTTTACGGGACCAACACTGAAGCTTTCTTT. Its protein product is CASFYGTNTEAFF.

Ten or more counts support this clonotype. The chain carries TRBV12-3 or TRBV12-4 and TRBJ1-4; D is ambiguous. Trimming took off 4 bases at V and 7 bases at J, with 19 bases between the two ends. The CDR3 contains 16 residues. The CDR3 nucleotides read TGTGCCAGCAGTTCGGGGAAAGAGGGTGGGAGTGAAAAACTGTTTTTT. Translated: CASSSGKEGGSEKLFF.

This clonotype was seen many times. The CDR3 DNA reads TGTGCCACCAGTTACAGTTCTAACTATGGCTACACCTTC. Residues: CATSYSSNYGYTF. This chain links TRBV24-1 with TRBJ1-2; D is ambiguous. This CDR3 spans 13 amino acids. Germline values: CDR1 KGHDR, CDR2 SFDVKD. The V end lost 6 bases, the J end lost 0 bases, and 7 bases lay between the germline ends.

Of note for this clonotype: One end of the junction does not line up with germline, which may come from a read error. The CDR3 reads CASNLASDGGLFF. CDR3 DNA: TGTGCCAGCAACTTAGCTTCCGACGGGGGGCTGTTTTTT. The rearrangement links TRBV7-6 to TRBJ2-2; tentative D call: TRBD2 (6 bases). Per the germline V gene, CDR1 is SGHVS and CDR2 is FNYEAQ. There are 13 residues in the CDR3. The full variable domain, its missing parts supplied by reference TRBV7-6 and TRBJ2-2, is GAGVSQSPRYKVTKRGQDVALRCDPISGHVSLYWYRQALGQGPEFLTYFNYEAQQDKSGLPNDRFSAERPEGSISTLTIQRTEQRDSAMYRCASNLASDGGLFFGEGSRLTVL.

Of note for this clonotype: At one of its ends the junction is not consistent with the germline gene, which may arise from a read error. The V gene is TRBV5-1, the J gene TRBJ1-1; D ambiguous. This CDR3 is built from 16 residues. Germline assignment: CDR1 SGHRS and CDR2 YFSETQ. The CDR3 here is CVSSLGSPSENTEAFF. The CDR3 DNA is TGCGTCAGCAGCTTGGGGAGTCCTAGCGAAAACACTGAAGCTTTCTTT.

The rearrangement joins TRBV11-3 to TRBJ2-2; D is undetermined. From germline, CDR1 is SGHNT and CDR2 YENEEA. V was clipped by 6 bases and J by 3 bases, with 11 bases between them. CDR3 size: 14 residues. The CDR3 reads CASSFDPHTGELFF. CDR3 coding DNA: TGTGCCAGCAGTTTCGACCCTCACACCGGGGAGCTGTTTTTT.

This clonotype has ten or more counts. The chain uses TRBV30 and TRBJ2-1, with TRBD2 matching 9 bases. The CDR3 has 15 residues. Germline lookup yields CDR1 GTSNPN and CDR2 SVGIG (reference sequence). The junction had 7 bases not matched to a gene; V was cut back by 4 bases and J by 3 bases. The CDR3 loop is CAWTRGSGGYNEQFF. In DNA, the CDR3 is TGTGCCTGGACTCGGGGTAGCGGGGGCTACAATGAGCAGTTCTTC.

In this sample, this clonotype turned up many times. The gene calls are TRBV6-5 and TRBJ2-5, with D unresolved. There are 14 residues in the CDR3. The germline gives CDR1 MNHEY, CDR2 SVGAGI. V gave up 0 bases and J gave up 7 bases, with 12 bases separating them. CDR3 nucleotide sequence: TGTGCCAGCAGTTACTCGAGCACTATCGGGACCCAGTACTTC. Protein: CASSYSSTIGTQYF.

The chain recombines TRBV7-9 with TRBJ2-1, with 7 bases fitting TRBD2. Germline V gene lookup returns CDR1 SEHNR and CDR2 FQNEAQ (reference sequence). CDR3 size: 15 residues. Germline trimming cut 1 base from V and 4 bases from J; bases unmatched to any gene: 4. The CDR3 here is CASSLGGSGYNEQFF. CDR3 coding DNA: TGTGCCAGCAGCTTAGGCGGGAGTGGGTACAATGAGCAGTTCTTC.

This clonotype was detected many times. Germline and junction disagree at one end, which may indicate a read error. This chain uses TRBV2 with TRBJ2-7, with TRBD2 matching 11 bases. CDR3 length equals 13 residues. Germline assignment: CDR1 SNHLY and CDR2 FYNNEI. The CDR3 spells CASSELLAGVEEF. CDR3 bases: TGTGCCAGCAGTGAATTACTAGCGGGAGTAGAGGAATTC.

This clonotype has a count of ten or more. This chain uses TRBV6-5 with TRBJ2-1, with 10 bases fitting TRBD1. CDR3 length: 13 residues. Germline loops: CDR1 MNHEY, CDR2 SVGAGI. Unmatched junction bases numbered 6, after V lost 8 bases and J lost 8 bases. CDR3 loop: CASARTGGHEQFF. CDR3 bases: TGTGCCAGCGCCCGGACAGGGGGTCATGAGCAGTTCTTC.

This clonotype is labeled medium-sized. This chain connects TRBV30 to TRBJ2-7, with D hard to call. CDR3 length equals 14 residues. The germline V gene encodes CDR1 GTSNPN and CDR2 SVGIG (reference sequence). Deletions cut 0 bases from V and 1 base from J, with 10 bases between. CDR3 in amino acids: CAWSVLSGSYEQYF. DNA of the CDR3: TGTGCCTGGAGTGTACTTTCCGGGTCCTACGAGCAGTACTTC.

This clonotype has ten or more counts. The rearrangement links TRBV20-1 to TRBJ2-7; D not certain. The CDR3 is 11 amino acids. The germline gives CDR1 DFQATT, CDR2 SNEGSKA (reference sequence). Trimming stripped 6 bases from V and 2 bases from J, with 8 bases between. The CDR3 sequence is CSAPMPYEQYF. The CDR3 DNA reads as TGCAGTGCCCCCATGCCCTACGAGCAGTACTTC.

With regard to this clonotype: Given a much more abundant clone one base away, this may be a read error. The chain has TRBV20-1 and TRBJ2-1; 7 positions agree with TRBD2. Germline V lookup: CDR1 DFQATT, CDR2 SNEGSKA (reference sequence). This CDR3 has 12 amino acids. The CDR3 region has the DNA TGCAGTAACGGGAGGTACAACAATGAGCAGTTATTC. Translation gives CSNGRYNNEQLF.

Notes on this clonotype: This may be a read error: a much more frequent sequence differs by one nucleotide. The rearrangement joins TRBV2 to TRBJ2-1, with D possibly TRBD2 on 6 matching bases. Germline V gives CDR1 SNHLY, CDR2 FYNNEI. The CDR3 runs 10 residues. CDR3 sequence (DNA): TGTGCCAGCAGTGGGGACTGGGAGCTCTTC. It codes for CASSGDWELF.

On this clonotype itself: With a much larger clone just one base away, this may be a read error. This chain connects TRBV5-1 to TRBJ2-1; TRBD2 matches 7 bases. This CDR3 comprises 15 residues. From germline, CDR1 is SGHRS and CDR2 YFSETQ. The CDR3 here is CASSSGTKGYKEQFF. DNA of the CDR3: TGCGCCAGCAGTTCCGGGACTAAGGGTTACAAAGAGCAGTTCTTC. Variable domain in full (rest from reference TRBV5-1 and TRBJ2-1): KAGVTQTPRYLIKTRGQQVTLSCSPISGHRSVSWYQQTPGQGLQFLFEYFSETQRNKGNFPGRFSGRQFSNSRSEMNVSTLELGDSALYLCASSSGTKGYKEQFFGPGTRLTVL.

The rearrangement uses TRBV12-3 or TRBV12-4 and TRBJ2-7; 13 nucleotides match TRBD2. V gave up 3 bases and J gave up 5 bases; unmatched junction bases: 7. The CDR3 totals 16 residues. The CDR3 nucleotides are TGTGCCAGCAGTTTTAGGACTAGCGGGAGAGTCCACGAGCAGTACTTC. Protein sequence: CASSFRTSGRVHEQYF.

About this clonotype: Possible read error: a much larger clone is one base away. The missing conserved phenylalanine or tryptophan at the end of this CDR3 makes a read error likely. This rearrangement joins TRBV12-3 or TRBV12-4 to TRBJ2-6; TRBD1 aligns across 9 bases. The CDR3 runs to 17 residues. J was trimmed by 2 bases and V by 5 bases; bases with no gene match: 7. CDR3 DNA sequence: TGTGCCAGCAGTCTCGGGACAGGGATTGCTGGGGCCAACGTCCTGACTTCC. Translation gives CASSLGTGIAGANVLTS.

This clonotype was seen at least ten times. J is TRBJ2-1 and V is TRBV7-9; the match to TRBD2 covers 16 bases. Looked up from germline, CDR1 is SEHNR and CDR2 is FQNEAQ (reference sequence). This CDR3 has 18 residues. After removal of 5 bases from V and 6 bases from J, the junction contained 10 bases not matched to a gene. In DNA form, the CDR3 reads TGTGCCAGCAGCCTGGGACTAGCGGGAGGGCCAAGGGGCAATGAGCAGTTCTTC. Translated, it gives CASSLGLAGGPRGNEQFF.

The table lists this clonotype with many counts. The DNA for the CDR3 is TGTGCCAGCAGCTTATCGGTAGGGCTGGGGCAGTACTTC. Translation: CASSLSVGLGQYF. The chain carries TRBV7-9 and TRBJ2-7; D is uncertain. Trimming pared 2 bases from V and 9 bases from J, leaving 14 bases between. CDR3 length: 13 residues. Germline assignment: CDR1 SEHNR and CDR2 FQNEAQ (reference sequence).

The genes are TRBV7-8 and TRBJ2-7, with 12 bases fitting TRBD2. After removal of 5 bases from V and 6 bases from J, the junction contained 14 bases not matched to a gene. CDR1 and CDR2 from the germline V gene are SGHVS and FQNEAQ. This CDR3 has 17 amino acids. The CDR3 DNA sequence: TGTGCCAGCAGCCCAGGGACTAGCGGGTTGTCCTCCCGCGAGCAGTACTTC. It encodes CASSPGTSGLSSREQYF.

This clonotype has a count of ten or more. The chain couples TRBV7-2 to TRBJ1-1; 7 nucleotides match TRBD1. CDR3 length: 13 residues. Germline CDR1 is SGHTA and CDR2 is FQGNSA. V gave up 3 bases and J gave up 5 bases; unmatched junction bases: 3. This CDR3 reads CASSFPGGTEAFF. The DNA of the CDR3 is TGTGCCAGCAGCTTCCCAGGGGGAACTGAAGCTTTCTTT.

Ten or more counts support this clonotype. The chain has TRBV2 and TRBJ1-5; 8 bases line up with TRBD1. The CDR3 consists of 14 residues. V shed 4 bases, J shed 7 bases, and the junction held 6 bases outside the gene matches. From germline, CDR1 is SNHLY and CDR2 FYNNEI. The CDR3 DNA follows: TGTGCCAGCAGTGCCAGGGGGCCCGGGCAGCCCCAGCATTTT. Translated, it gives CASSARGPGQPQHF.

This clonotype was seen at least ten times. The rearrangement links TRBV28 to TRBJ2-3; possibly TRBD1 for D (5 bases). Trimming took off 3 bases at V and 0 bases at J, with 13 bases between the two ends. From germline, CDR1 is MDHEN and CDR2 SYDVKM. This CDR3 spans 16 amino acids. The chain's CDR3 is CASSFPSRVSTDTQYF. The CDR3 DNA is TGTGCCAGCAGTTTCCCCAGCAGGGTTAGCACAGATACGCAGTATTTT.

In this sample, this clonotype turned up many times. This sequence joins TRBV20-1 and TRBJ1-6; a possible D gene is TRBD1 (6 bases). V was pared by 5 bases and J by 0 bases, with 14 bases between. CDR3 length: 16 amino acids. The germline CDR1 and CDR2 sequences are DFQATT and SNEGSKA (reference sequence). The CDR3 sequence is CSAPGASSSYNSPLHF. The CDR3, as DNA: TGCAGTGCTCCGGGGGCCTCAAGCTCCTATAATTCACCCCTCCACTTT.

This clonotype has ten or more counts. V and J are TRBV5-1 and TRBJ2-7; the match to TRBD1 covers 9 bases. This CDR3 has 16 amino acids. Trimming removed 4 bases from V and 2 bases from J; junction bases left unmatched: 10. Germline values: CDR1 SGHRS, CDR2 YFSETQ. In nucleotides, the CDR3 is TGCGCCAGCAGCGTGACCATGACAGGGGGGCCCTACGAGCAGTACTTC. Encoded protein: CASSVTMTGGPYEQYF.

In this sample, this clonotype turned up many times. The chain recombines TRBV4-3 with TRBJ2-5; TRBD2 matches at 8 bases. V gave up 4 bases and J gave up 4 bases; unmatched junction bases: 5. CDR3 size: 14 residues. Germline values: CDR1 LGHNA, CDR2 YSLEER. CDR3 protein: CASSPGGGRETQYF. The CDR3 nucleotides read TGCGCCAGCAGCCCCGGGGGGGGGCGAGAGACCCAGTACTTC.

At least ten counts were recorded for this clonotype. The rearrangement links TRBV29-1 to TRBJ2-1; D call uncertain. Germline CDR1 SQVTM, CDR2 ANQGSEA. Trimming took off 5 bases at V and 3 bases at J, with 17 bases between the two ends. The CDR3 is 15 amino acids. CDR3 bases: TGCAGCGTTACCCAGACGGCCGTGAACTACAATGAGCAGTTCTTC. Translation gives CSVTQTAVNYNEQFF.